These T cell receptor beta chains were read from a single sample in a study of tumor-infiltrating lymphocytes in primary liver carcinoma. TCRdb re-called the multiplex PCR reads through MiXCR, storing one row per CDR3 protein. The sample carries 180,000 or so distinct CDR3 sequences, about 60% recorded once. The sample was peripheral blood. The receptors originated from a man aged 35 to 55 with primary liver carcinoma and hepatitis B virus infection. Both conserved end residues are part of each CDR3. Each record gives: clone size, D gene, J gene, V gene, CDR3 protein, CDR3 DNA. D genes are given only for firm matches. Rows may omit the clone size; those that give it use once, few, many or a size class.

>many|TRBD2|TRBJ2-3|TRBV11-2
CASSLEGLAWTDTQYF
TGTGCCAGCAGCTTAGAGGGACTAGCGTGGACAGATACGCAGTATTTT
>once|.|TRBJ2-1|TRBV5-1
CTSTLGGAGNNEQFF
TGCACCAGCACCCTCGGGGGCGCGGGGAACAATGAGCAGTTCTTC
>.|TRBD2|TRBJ2-3|TRBV4-2
CASSPGLAGVSHGTQYF
TGTGCCAGCAGCCCGGGACTAGCGGGAGTCTCCCACGGTACGCAGTATTTT
>few|TRBD1|TRBJ1-2|TRBV28
CASRRQGGLFGYTF
TGTGCCAGCAGACGCCAGGGGGGACTGTTTGGCTACACCTTC
>.|TRBD1|TRBJ2-7|TRBV10-3
CAIRPGTGPNSYEQYF
TGTGCCATCAGACCCGGGACAGGGCCTAATAGTTACGAGCAGTACTTC
>.|.|TRBJ1-1|TRBV29-1
CSVVRNTEAFF
TGCAGCGTTGTCAGGAACACTGAAGCTTTCTTT
>few|TRBD2|TRBJ2-1|TRBV12-3/TRBV12-4
CASSLVGGSFGNEQFF
TGTGCCAGCAGTTTAGTCGGCGGGAGTTTTGGTAATGAGCAGTTCTTC
>few|.|TRBJ2-1|TRBV7-9
CASSLGGGGKFF
TGTGCCAGCAGCTTAGGAGGGGGGGGCAAGTTCTTC
>.|.|TRBJ1-1|TRBV6-1
CASRGGGVGDTEAFF
TGTGCCAGCAGGGGGGGAGGGGTCGGGGACACTGAAGCTTTCTTT
>.|.|TRBJ1-6|TRBV4-1
CSSSQVGRGVGRAPLHF
TGCTCCAGCAGCCAAGTTGGTCGAGGGGTGGGTCGGGCACCCCTCCACTTT
>few|TRBD2|TRBJ2-1|TRBV4-1
CASSHRTSEVREQFF
TGCGCCAGCAGCCATCGGACTAGCGAGGTCAGAGAGCAGTTCTTC
>few|.|TRBJ2-7|TRBV6-5
CASRNRLAGSQYF
TGTGCCAGCAGAAATAGGCTCGCGGGCTCTCAGTACTTC
>.|TRBD2|TRBJ2-3|TRBV6-1
CASSWLAGSSTDTQYF
TGTGCCAGCAGTTGGCTAGCGGGTTCTAGCACAGATACGCAGTATTTT
>once|.|TRBJ2-6|TRBV11-2
CSSGRRDWLHSGANVLTF
TGTTCCAGCGGCCGCCGGGACTGGCTTCATTCGGGGGCCAACGTCCTGACTTTC
>few|.|TRBJ2-1|TRBV6-6
CASRSSGLNEQFF
TGTGCCAGCCGGTCCAGCGGATTGAATGAGCAGTTCTTC
>many|.|TRBJ1-5|TRBV4-1
CASSPRFTAGREPQHF
TGCGCCAGCAGCCCAAGATTCACAGCGGGAAGGGAGCCCCAGCATTTT
>.|TRBD2|TRBJ2-2|TRBV28
CASRWTSGSTGELFF
TGTGCCAGCAGATGGACTAGCGGGAGCACCGGGGAGCTGTTTTTT
>.|.|TRBJ1-5|TRBV10-3
CAIGKDAGNQPQHF
TGTGCCATCGGCAAGGACGCAGGCAATCAGCCCCAGCATTTT
>few|.|TRBJ2-3|TRBV29-1
CSVLGRGDTQYF
TGCAGCGTCCTCGGAAGGGGGGATACGCAGTATTTT
>.|.|TRBJ2-2|TRBV20-1
CSAQMRDHTGELFF
TGCAGTGCCCAGATGCGGGACCACACCGGGGAGCTGTTTTTT
>.|TRBD1|TRBJ2-7|TRBV4-3
CASSLEGTAAYEQYF
TGCGCCAGCAGCCTCGAAGGGACAGCAGCTTACGAGCAGTACTTC
>few|TRBD2|TRBJ2-7|TRBV11-2
CASSRGLAGGNPPYEQYF
TGTGCCAGCAGCCGTGGACTAGCGGGAGGTAATCCTCCCTACGAGCAGTACTTC
>once|.|TRBJ2-7|TRBV11-1
CTSSPARATYEQYF
TGTACCAGCAGTCCGGCGAGAGCCACCTACGAGCAGTACTTC
>few|.|TRBJ1-2|TRBV29-1
CSVEDLDGYTF
TGCAGCGTTGAAGATCTTGATGGCTACACCTTC
>.|TRBD2|TRBJ2-7|TRBV4-1
CASSPPSLAGGPNGQYF
TGCGCCAGCAGCCCACCTTCTCTAGCGGGAGGGCCAAACGGGCAGTACTTC
>few|.|TRBJ2-4|TRBV12-3/TRBV12-4
CVSSFGQGAKNIQYF
TGTGTCAGCAGTTTCGGGCAGGGAGCCAAAAACATTCAGTACTTC
>.|TRBD1|TRBJ2-3|TRBV12-3/TRBV12-4
CASTPQGLTSTDTQYF
TGTGCCAGCACCCCACAGGGGCTAACTAGCACAGATACGCAGTATTTT
>.|.|TRBJ1-2|TRBV5-1
CASSLREAGDYGYTF
TGCGCCAGCAGCTTGAGGGAAGCAGGGGACTATGGCTACACCTTC
>many|TRBD2|TRBJ2-7|TRBV11-2
CASSPSTSTYEQYF
TGTGCCAGCAGCCCTTCGACTAGCACCTACGAGCAGTACTTC